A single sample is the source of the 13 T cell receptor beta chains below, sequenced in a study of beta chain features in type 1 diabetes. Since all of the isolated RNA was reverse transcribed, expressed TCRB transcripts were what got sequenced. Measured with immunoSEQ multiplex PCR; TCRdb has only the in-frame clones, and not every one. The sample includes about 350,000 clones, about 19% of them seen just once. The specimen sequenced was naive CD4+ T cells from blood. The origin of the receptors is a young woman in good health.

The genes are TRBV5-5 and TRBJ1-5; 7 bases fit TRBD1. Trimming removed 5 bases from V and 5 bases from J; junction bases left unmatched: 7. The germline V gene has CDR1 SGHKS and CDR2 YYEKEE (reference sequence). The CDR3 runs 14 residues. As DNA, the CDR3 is TGTGCCAGCAGTTTCGACAGGGTCTATCAGCCCCAGCATTTT. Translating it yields CASSFDRVYQPQHF.

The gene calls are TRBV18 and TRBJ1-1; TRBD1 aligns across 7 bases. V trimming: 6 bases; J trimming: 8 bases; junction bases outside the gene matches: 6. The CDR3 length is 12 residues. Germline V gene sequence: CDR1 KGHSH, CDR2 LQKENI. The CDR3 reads CASSRLRGEAFF. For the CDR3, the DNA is TGTGCCAGCTCGCGCCTCAGGGGGGAAGCTTTCTTT.

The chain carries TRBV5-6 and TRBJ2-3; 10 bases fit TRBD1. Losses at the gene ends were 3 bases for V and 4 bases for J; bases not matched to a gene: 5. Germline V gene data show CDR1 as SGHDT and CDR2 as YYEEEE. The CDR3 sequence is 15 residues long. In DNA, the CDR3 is TGTGCCAGCAGCTGGACAGGGGGTCGCGCAGATACGCAGTATTTT. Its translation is CASSWTGGRADTQYF.

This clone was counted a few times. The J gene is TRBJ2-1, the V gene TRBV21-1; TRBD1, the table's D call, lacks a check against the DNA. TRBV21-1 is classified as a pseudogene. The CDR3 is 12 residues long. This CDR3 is CASSRRTDDQFF. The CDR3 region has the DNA TGTGCCAGCAGCAGGAGGACAGATGACCAGTTCTTC.

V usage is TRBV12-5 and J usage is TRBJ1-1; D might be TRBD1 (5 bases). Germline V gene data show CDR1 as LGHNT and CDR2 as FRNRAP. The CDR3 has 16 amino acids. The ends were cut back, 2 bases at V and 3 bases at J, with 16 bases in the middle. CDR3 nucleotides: TGTGCTAGTGGTTTGCGACTCCCAGGGCGCCACACTGAAGCTTTCTTT. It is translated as CASGLRLPGRHTEAFF.

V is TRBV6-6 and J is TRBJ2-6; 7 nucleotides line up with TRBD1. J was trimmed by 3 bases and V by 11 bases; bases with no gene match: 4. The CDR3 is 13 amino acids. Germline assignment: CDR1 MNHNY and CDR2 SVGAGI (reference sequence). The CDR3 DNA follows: TGTGCCTCGACAGGGATTGGGGCCAACGTCCTGACTTTC. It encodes CASTGIGANVLTF.

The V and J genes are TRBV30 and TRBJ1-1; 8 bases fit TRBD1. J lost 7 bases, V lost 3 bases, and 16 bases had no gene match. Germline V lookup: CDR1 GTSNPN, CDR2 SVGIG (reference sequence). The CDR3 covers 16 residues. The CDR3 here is CAWSSPQGALNNEAFF. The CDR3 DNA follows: TGTGCCTGGAGCTCTCCTCAGGGGGCTTTGAATAATGAAGCTTTCTTT.

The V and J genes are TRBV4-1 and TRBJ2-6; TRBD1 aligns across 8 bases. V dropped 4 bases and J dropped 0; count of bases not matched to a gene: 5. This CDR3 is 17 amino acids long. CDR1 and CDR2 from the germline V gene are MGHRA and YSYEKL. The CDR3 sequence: CASSPGQAYSGANVLTF. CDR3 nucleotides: TGCGCCAGCAGCCCGGGACAGGCTTACTCTGGGGCCAACGTCCTGACTTTC.

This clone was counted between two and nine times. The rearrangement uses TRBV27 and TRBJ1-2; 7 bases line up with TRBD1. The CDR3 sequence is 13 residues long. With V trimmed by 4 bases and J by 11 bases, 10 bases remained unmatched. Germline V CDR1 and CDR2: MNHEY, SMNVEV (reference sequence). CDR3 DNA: TGTGCCAGCAGTTGGGACAGACCGAGAGTGTACACCTTC. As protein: CASSWDRPRVYTF.

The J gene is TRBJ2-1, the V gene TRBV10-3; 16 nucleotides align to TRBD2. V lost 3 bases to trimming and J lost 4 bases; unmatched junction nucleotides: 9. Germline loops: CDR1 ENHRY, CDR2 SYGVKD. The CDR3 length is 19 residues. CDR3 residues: CAISDSGLAGGPGYNEQFF. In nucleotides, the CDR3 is TGTGCCATCAGTGACTCGGGACTAGCGGGAGGGCCGGGATACAATGAGCAGTTCTTC.

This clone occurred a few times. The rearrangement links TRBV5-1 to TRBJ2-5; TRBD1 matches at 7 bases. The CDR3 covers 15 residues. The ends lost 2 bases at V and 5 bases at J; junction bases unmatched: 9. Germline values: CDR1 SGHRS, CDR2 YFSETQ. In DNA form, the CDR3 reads TGCGCCAGCAGCTTTTTGCAGGGGGTTGGCGAGACCCAGTACTTC. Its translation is CASSFLQGVGETQYF. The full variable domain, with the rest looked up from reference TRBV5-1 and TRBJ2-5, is KAGVTQTPRYLIKTRGQQVTLSCSPISGHRSVSWYQQTPGQGLQFLFEYFSETQRNKGNFPGRFSGRQFSNSRSEMNVSTLELGDSALYLCASSFLQGVGETQYFGPGTRLLVL.

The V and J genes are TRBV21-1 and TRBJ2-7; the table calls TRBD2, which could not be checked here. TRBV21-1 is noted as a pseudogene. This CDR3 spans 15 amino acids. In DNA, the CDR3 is TGTGCCAGCAGCAAAGTCGATAGCGGGAGTGACGAGCAGTACTTC. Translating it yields CASSKVDSGSDEQYF.

CDR3 bases: TGCAGCGTTGGTGGGGTTATAGCGACTGAAGCTTTCTTT. This encodes CSVGGVIATEAFF. This chain links TRBV29-1 with TRBJ1-1; D gene unclear. The CDR3 is 13 residues long. Germline V gives CDR1 SQVTM, CDR2 ANQGSEA. V lost 4 bases, J lost 5 bases, and 14 bases lay in between.